The 27 T cell receptor beta chains presented below share a single source sample, sequenced in a study of blood T cell repertoires in COVID-19. Here immunoSEQ multiplex PCR was the method, and the copy in TCRdb shows in-frame clones only, minus some. The table has about 220,000 clones, approximately 85% seen once; the top ten hold roughly 5.1%. The sample comprised peripheral blood. The receptor source for this set is a woman between 65 and 79 years old with COVID-19, enrolled during active disease.

This clone was seen only once. V usage is TRBV13 and J usage is TRBJ2-7, with D uncertain. There are 11 residues in the CDR3. Deletions cut 4 bases from V and 7 bases from J, with 8 bases between. CDR1 is PRHDT and CDR2 is FYEKMQ in the germline V gene (reference sequence). DNA of the CDR3: TGTGCCAGCAGCTCCCCCTTGGAGCAGTACTTC. Its protein product is CASSSPLEQYF.

The rearrangement joins TRBV5-8 to TRBJ2-3, with a tentative D call TRBD1 (5 bases). Germline lookup yields CDR1 SGHTS and CDR2 YDEGEE. The CDR3 loop spans 15 amino acids. The ends were cut back, 3 bases at V and 1 base at J, with 12 bases in the middle. CDR3 coding DNA: TGTGCCAGCAGCTCAAGGGCAGGGCGCACAGATACGCAGTATTTT. It translates to CASSSRAGRTDTQYF.

The chain employs TRBV29-1 and TRBJ2-7; TRBD1 matches at 8 bases. Trimming cost V 7 bases and J 3 bases; bases outside gene matches: 2. Per germline, CDR1 SQVTM and CDR2 ANQGSEA. This CDR3 contains 11 residues. The CDR3 DNA is TGCAGCGGGACAGGGAGCTACGAGCAGTACTTC. Translation: CSGTGSYEQYF.

This sequence joins TRBV5-4 and TRBJ1-2, with TRBD1 as a possible D gene (6 bases). The CDR3 sequence is 16 residues long. V lost 4 bases, J lost 7 bases, and 23 bases lay in between. CDR1 and CDR2 (germline): SGHNT, YYREEE (reference sequence). The CDR3 here is CASSPPPTGPTGGYTF. The CDR3 DNA is TGTGCCAGCAGCCCCCCTCCGACAGGCCCAACAGGTGGCTACACCTTC.

In regard to this clone: The sample holds other DNA sequences that translate to the same CDR3. The gene calls are TRBV7-9 and TRBJ1-2; D gene ambiguous. Germline V gene sequence: CDR1 SEHNR, CDR2 FQNEAQ (reference sequence). Between the trimmed V and J ends, which lost 0 bases and 0 bases, there was a span of 8 bases. This CDR3 contains 15 residues. CDR3 DNA: TGTGCCAGCAGCTTAGCTGGAGGATCTAACTATGGCTACACCTTC. This gives the protein CASSLAGGSNYGYTF.

This clone was seen repeatedly, ten times or more. The DNA of the CDR3 is TGTGCCATCAGTGAGAAAATAGCGGGAGAGGATGGCAATGAGCAGTTCTTC. Translation gives CAISEKIAGEDGNEQFF. J is TRBJ2-1 and V is TRBV10-3; 9 bases are a match to TRBD2. J lost 6 bases, V lost 2 bases, and 11 bases had no gene match. This CDR3 spans 17 amino acids. Per germline, CDR1 ENHRY and CDR2 SYGVKD.

The chain carries TRBV4-1 and TRBJ2-1, with TRBD2 matching over 7 bases. The CDR3 is made up of 13 amino acids. Germline trimming cut 4 bases from V and 8 bases from J; bases unmatched to any gene: 5. Looked up from germline, CDR1 is MGHRA and CDR2 is YSYEKL. CDR3 residues: CASSRETSYEQFF. CDR3 nucleotide sequence: TGCGCCAGCAGCCGAGAGACTAGCTATGAGCAGTTCTTC.

This chain connects TRBV5-5 to TRBJ2-2; D is unresolved. Germline V gene data show CDR1 as SGHKS and CDR2 as YYEKEE (reference sequence). The V and J ends lost 0 bases and 5 bases respectively, with 11 bases between them. The CDR3 has 15 residues. Here the CDR3 reads CASSLAITATGELFF. CDR3 nucleotides: TGTGCCAGCAGCTTGGCCATTACAGCAACCGGGGAGCTGTTTTTT.

J is TRBJ1-6 and V is TRBV7-2; D is undetermined. CDR1 is SGHTA, CDR2 FQGNSA, per germline. The germline V and J ends were trimmed by 3 bases and 8 bases, with 8 bases remaining between them. The length of the CDR3 is 13 residues. CDR3 in amino acids: CASSFRVDSPLHF. CDR3 nucleotide sequence: TGTGCCAGCAGCTTCCGGGTTGATTCACCCCTCCACTTT.

The CDR3 spells CASKRREVLAKNIQYF. DNA for the CDR3: TGTGCCAGCAAAAGACGGGAGGTTCTAGCCAAAAACATTCAGTACTTC. V usage is TRBV21-1 and J usage is TRBJ2-4; the DNA was not compared with TRBD2, the D call given in the table. TRBV21-1 is an annotated pseudogene. This CDR3 is 16 amino acids long.

This clone occurred a few times. The chain carries TRBV29-1 and TRBJ2-7; 9 nucleotides match TRBD1. CDR1 is SQVTM and CDR2 is ANQGSEA in the germline V gene. J was trimmed by 5 bases and V by 6 bases; bases with no gene match: 11. The CDR3 consists of 14 residues. CDR3 residues: CSVDLGQGWNEQYF. DNA for the CDR3: TGCAGCGTGGATTTAGGACAGGGGTGGAACGAGCAGTACTTC.

V is TRBV3-1 (or the pseudogene TRBV3-2) and J is TRBJ2-1; weak D call: TRBD1 (5 bases). V was clipped by 4 bases and J by 8 bases, with 12 bases between them. This CDR3 region has 13 residues. The germline gives CDR1 LGHDT, CDR2 YNNKEL (reference sequence). DNA of the CDR3: TGTGCCAGCAGCCTCTCTTGGGGCCATGAGCAGTTCTTC. Protein sequence: CASSLSWGHEQFF.

The chain carries TRBV7-3 and TRBJ2-3, with D perhaps matching TRBD2 (5 bases). Germline V gene lookup returns CDR1 SGHTA and CDR2 FQGTGA. V was trimmed by 4 bases and J by 2 bases, leaving 13 bases between them. This CDR3 spans 15 amino acids. The CDR3 nucleotides are TGTGCCAGCAGCTCCCTTGGGGAGCTCACAGATACGCAGTATTTT. Translation gives CASSSLGELTDTQYF. Full variable domain (remainder filled in from reference TRBV7-3 and TRBJ2-3): GAGVSQTPSNKVTEKGKYVELRCDPISGHTALYWYRQSLGQGPEFLIYFQGTGAADDSGLPNDRFFAVRPEGSVSTLKIQRTERGDSAVYLCASSSLGELTDTQYFGPGTRLTVL.

This clone was seen more than once but under ten times. The genes are TRBV27 and TRBJ2-5, with TRBD2 identical over 8 bases. The V gene's germline CDR1 is MNHEY and CDR2 SMNVEV (reference sequence). This CDR3 has 21 residues. Losses at the gene ends were 1 base for V and 7 bases for J; bases not matched to a gene: 26. The CDR3 is CASSLYPPGAGRGSAGGTQYF. CDR3 nucleotides: TGTGCCAGCAGTTTATACCCCCCTGGGGCAGGGAGGGGTTCCGCGGGAGGGACCCAGTACTTC.

J is TRBJ2-7 and V is TRBV9; no reliable D call. The CDR3 is made up of 16 amino acids. Trimming removed 0 bases from V and 3 bases from J, with 16 bases in between. Germline loops: CDR1 SGDLS, CDR2 YYNGEE. CDR3 protein: CASSVGIEPTRYEQYF. The CDR3 nucleotides are TGTGCCAGCAGCGTAGGTATAGAGCCAACCCGCTACGAGCAGTACTTC.

The chain links TRBV28 to TRBJ2-2; 8 nucleotides line up with TRBD2. Germline CDR1 MDHEN, CDR2 SYDVKM. Unmatched junction bases numbered 8, after V lost 7 bases and J lost 7 bases. CDR3 length: 14 residues. CDR3 in amino acids: CASNPGLVNGELFF. In nucleotides, the CDR3 is TGTGCCAGCAACCCGGGACTAGTTAACGGGGAGCTGTTTTTT.

This clone was recorded a few times. Here the CDR3 DNA reads TGCGCCAGCCAGGGACTAGCGGTTAACACCGGGGAGCTGTTTTTT. This translates into CASQGLAVNTGELFF. The chain employs TRBV10-2 and TRBJ2-2, with 11 bases that match TRBD2. This CDR3 spans 15 amino acids. Losses at the gene ends were 8 bases for V and 2 bases for J; bases not matched to a gene: 4. Germline assignment: CDR1 WSHSY and CDR2 SAAADI.

The chain is built from TRBV6-5 and TRBJ1-5, with D possibly TRBD1 on 5 matching bases. The CDR3 runs to 15 residues. V was trimmed by 8 bases and J by 2 bases, leaving 16 bases between them. Germline V gives CDR1 MNHEY, CDR2 SVGAGI. The CDR3 sequence: CASRVAGNGNQPQHF. The DNA for the CDR3 is TGTGCCAGCCGCGTAGCAGGGAACGGCAATCAGCCCCAGCATTTT.

The chain is built from TRBV7-2 and TRBJ2-1; 7 nucleotides line up with TRBD2. V lost 1 base to trimming and J lost 4 bases; unmatched junction nucleotides: 7. Germline CDR1 is SGHTA and CDR2 is FQGNSA. The CDR3 is 16 residues long. CDR3 coding DNA: TGTGCCAGCAGCTTAGGGGGCGGGGGTCCGTACAATGAGCAGTTCTTC. Its translation is CASSLGGGGPYNEQFF.

V and J are TRBV3-1 (or the pseudogene TRBV3-2) and TRBJ2-2; 11 bases fit TRBD2. CDR3 length equals 18 residues. Germline V CDR1 and CDR2: LGHDT, YNNKEL (reference sequence). Trimming cost V 1 base and J 7 bases; bases outside gene matches: 11. The CDR3 DNA reads as TGTGCCAGCAGCCAAGCAGCCCTAGCGGGAGGACGGGGCGGGGAGCTGTTTTTT. Translation: CASSQAALAGGRGGELFF.

DNA for the CDR3: TGTGCCATCGCGGACTCTGTATGGGACACCGGGGAGCTGTTTTTT. This gives the protein CAIADSVWDTGELFF. The chain is built from TRBV10-3 and TRBJ2-2; D perhaps matches TRBD2 (5 bases). This CDR3 has 15 amino acids. The V end was cut by 8 bases, the J end by 3 bases, with 16 bases between. Germline CDR1 ENHRY, CDR2 SYGVKD.

This clone was seen a handful of times. The gene calls are TRBV27 and TRBJ2-2, with 7 bases that match TRBD2. Germline loops: CDR1 MNHEY, CDR2 SMNVEV (reference sequence). V shed 6 bases and J 0 bases; nucleotides not matched to a gene: 4. CDR3 length equals 15 residues. The CDR3 is CASSPGTTNTGELFF. In nucleotides, the CDR3 is TGTGCCAGCAGCCCGGGGACTACGAACACCGGGGAGCTGTTTTTT.

The chain links TRBV5-1 to TRBJ2-1; possibly TRBD1 for D (7 bases). Between the trimmed V and J ends, which lost 4 bases and 4 bases, there was a span of 18 bases. The CDR3 extends over 16 amino acids. Per the germline V gene, CDR1 is SGHRS and CDR2 is YFSETQ. CDR3 region: CASSPEGQRSYNEQFF. The CDR3 DNA follows: TGCGCCAGCAGCCCGGAGGGACAGAGGTCTTACAATGAGCAGTTCTTC.

The chain combines TRBV27 with TRBJ1-3; a possible D gene is TRBD1 (5 bases). V lost 4 bases to trimming and J lost 3 bases, with 10 bases between them. Germline CDR1 MNHEY, CDR2 SMNVEV (reference sequence). This CDR3 contains 14 residues. CDR3 in amino acids: CASSSTGIGNTIYF. CDR3 coding DNA: TGTGCCAGCAGTTCAACAGGAATTGGAAACACCATATATTTT.

The rearrangement uses TRBV28 and TRBJ1-2; 7 positions match TRBD1. CDR1 MDHEN and CDR2 SYDVKM come from the germline V gene. V was clipped by 6 bases and J by 2 bases; unmatched bases: 9. CDR3 length equals 15 residues. CDR3 in amino acids: CASSPSGGGNYGYTF. The CDR3 DNA is TGTGCCAGCAGCCCGTCGGGAGGGGGCAACTATGGCTACACCTTC.

The chain employs TRBV25-1 and TRBJ2-1; TRBD1 matches 10 bases. The CDR3 covers 14 residues. Germline V gene sequence: CDR1 MGHDK, CDR2 SYGVNS. V gave up 5 bases and J gave up 9 bases; unmatched junction bases: 7. The CDR3 DNA reads as TGTGCCAGCAGTAGAGACAGGGGGCTTGGTGAGCAGTTCTTC. This gives the protein CASSRDRGLGEQFF.

The V call is TRBV19, the J call TRBJ1-6; tentatively, D is TRBD1 (5 bases). CDR3 length: 15 residues. Deletions cut 5 bases from V and 2 bases from J, with 10 bases between. The germline V gene has CDR1 LNHDA and CDR2 SQIVND (reference sequence). In DNA form, the CDR3 reads TGTGCCAGTAGTCTCCGACAGACCTATAATTCACCCCTCCACTTT. Translation gives CASSLRQTYNSPLHF. The full variable domain, its missing parts supplied by reference TRBV19 and TRBJ1-6, is DGGITQSPKYLFRKEGQNVTLSCEQNLNHDAMYWYRQDPGQGLRLIYYSQIVNDFQKGDIAEGYSVSREKKESFPLTVTSAQKNPTAFYLCASSLRQTYNSPLHFGNGTRLTVT.